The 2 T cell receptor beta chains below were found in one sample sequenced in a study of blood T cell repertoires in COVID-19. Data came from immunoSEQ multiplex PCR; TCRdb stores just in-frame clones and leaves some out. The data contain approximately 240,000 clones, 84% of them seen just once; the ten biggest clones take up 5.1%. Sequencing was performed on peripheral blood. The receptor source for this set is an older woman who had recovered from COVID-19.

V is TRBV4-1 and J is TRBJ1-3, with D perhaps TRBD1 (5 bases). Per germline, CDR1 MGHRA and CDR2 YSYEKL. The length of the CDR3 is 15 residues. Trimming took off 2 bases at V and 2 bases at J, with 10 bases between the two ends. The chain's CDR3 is CASSQQGLAGNTIYF. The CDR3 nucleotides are TGCGCCAGCAGCCAACAGGGTCTGGCTGGAAACACCATATATTTT.

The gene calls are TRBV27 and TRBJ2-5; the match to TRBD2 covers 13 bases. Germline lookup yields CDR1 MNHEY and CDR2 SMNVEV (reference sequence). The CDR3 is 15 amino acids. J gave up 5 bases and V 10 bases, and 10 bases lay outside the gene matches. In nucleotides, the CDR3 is TGTGCCACCATGACTAGCGGGGGGCGGGGGGAGACCCAGTACTTC. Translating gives CATMTSGGRGETQYF.